Given below is one T cell receptor (beta chain) in context. The target antigen is unknown. Unmatched junction bases numbered 7, after V lost 2 bases and J lost 8 bases. Looked up from germline, CDR1 is SGHTA and CDR2 is FQGTGA. This CDR3 comprises 15 residues. Repertoires were generated with immunoSEQ multiplex PCR, while TCRdb's copy carries only in-frame clones and drops some. The sample records 160,000 or so clones, 90% to 95% being singletons. This specimen belongs to a study of T cell responses to AZD1222 COVID-19 vaccine. The study, taken as a whole, reports: In all cases, repertoires were sampled only after the peak T cell response. Along spike, vaccine-associated CD4 TCRs were found throughout, with dominance at 160-218 and 743-854. Donor demographics were predominantly white British with a female majority; clonal diversity may be underestimated.

J is TRBJ2-1 and V is TRBV7-3; 9 bases map to TRBD2. The input for sequencing was peripheral blood, taken on day 0 of MenACWY control vaccination. This receptor was taken from an adult in good health. CDR3 region: CASSLDSGSGDEQFF. The CDR3 DNA follows: TGTGCCAGCAGCTTAGATAGCGGGAGTGGCGATGAGCAGTTCTTC.